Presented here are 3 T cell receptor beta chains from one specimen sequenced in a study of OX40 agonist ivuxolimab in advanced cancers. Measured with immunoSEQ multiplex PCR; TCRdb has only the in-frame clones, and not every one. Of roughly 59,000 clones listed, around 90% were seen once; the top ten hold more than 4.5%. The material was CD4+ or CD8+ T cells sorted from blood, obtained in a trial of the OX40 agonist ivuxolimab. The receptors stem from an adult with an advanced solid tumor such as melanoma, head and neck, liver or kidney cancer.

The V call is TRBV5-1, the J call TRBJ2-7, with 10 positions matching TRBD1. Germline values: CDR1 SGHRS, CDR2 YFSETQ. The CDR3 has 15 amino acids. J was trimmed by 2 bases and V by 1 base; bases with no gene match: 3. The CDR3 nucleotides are TGCGCCAGCAGCTTGCCGACAGGGGGCGCCTACGAGCAGTACTTC. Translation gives CASSLPTGGAYEQYF.

The CDR3 nucleotides read TGTGCCAGCAGGCGCCAGGGGCAGCCGAACTATGGCTACACCTTC. Translation gives CASRRQGQPNYGYTF. The chain has TRBV13 and TRBJ1-2, with a weak D call TRBD1 (6 bases). This CDR3 has 15 residues. V was shortened by 6 bases and J by 2 bases, with 16 bases between the two germline ends. Germline CDR1 reads PRHDT; CDR2 reads FYEKMQ (reference sequence).

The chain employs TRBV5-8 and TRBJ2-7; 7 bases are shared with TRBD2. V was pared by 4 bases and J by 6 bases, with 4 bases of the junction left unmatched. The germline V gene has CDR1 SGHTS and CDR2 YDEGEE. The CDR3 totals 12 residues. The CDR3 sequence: CASSISGFEQYF. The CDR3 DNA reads TGTGCCAGCAGCATTAGCGGGTTCGAGCAGTACTTC.